These 15 T cell receptor beta chains share one sample of origin, sequenced in a study of radiation and T cells in renal cell carcinoma. Stated time point: baseline pretreatment blood. Treatment: 15 Gy SBRT to primary tumor, nephrectomy 4 weeks later. Assay: immunoSEQ multiplex PCR; the TCRdb copy retains only in-frame clones and omits some. The data show about 22,000 clones, about 80% seen once. The sample consisted of blood, taken from a patient whose treatment included radiotherapy and nephrectomy. The origin of the receptors is a man aged 55 to 70 with renal cell carcinoma.

The chain couples TRBV30 to TRBJ2-7; 8 bases are a match to TRBD2. Germline lookup yields CDR1 GTSNPN and CDR2 SVGIG (reference sequence). V lost 2 bases and J lost 6; bases outside the gene matches: 9. The CDR3 totals 14 residues. The CDR3 nucleotides are TGTGCCTGGAGTTTAGCGGGAATGGGCCTCGAGCAGTACTTC. This gives the protein CAWSLAGMGLEQYF. Using reference TRBV30 and TRBJ2-7 for the parts outside the CDR3, the full variable domain is SQTIHQWPATLVQPVGSPLSLECTVEGTSNPNLYWYRQAAGRGLQLLFYSVGIGQISSEVPQNLSASRPQDRQFILSSKKLLLSDSGFYLCAWSLAGMGLEQYFGPGTRLTVT.

The V and J genes are TRBV7-6 and TRBJ2-2, with TRBD2 identical over 7 bases. V dropped 2 bases and J dropped 7; count of bases not matched to a gene: 4. The germline V gene encodes CDR1 SGHVS and CDR2 FNYEAQ. The CDR3 consists of 14 residues. The CDR3 DNA sequence: TGTGCCAGCAGCTTAAGCGGGAAGGGCGGGGAGCTGTTTTTT. Its protein product is CASSLSGKGGELFF.

The V gene is TRBV2, the J gene TRBJ2-7, with no clear D. Germline CDR1 and CDR2: SNHLY and FYNNEI. CDR3 length: 11 amino acids. The V end lost 4 bases, the J end lost 2 bases, and 3 bases lay between the germline ends. The CDR3 DNA sequence: TGTGCCAGCAGTGGTGCCTACGAGCAGTACTTC. Encoded protein: CASSGAYEQYF.

J is TRBJ2-4 and V is TRBV7-2; D is perhaps TRBD2 (6 bases). V was shortened by 5 bases and J by 3 bases, with 23 bases between the two germline ends. CDR1 and CDR2 (germline): SGHTA, FQGNSA. The CDR3 is 18 residues long. CDR3 amino acids: CASSPRTGLGWGKNIQYF. The CDR3 DNA follows: TGTGCCAGCAGCCCACGGACGGGACTGGGATGGGGCAAAAACATTCAGTACTTC.

This clone was seen once. The chain has TRBV5-5 and TRBJ2-7; D possibly matches TRBD1 or TRBD2 (5 bases each). The CDR3 length is 13 residues. The germline CDR1 and CDR2 sequences are SGHKS and YYEKEE (reference sequence). V shed 0 bases and J shed 4 bases, with 8 bases lying between them. The CDR3 loop is CASSLGGWYEQYF. The CDR3 DNA follows: TGTGCCAGCAGCTTGGGGGGGTGGTACGAGCAGTACTTC.

This chain connects TRBV5-1 to TRBJ2-1; 7 bases are a match to TRBD2. Germline CDR1 is SGHRS and CDR2 is YFSETQ. This CDR3 has 15 residues. Unmatched junction bases numbered 2, after V lost 0 bases and J lost 2 bases. CDR3 nucleotide sequence: TGCGCCAGCAGCTTGGGTCTAGCGGCCTACAATGAGCAGTTCTTC. Translation: CASSLGLAAYNEQFF.

The chain combines TRBV7-8 with TRBJ1-2, with D perhaps TRBD1 (5 bases). From germline, CDR1 is SGHVS and CDR2 FQNEAQ. V was pared by 1 base and J by 2 bases, with 17 bases between. The CDR3 consists of 17 residues. The CDR3 region is CASSLVIRATLNYGYTF. CDR3 nucleotide sequence: TGTGCCAGCAGCTTAGTTATCAGGGCAACTCTGAACTATGGCTACACCTTC.

The chain employs TRBV5-1 and TRBJ2-7; TRBD1 matches 7 bases. The germline V gene encodes CDR1 SGHRS and CDR2 YFSETQ. Germline trimming cut 0 bases from V and 3 bases from J; bases unmatched to any gene: 6. The CDR3 totals 15 residues. CDR3 nucleotides: TGCGCCAGCAGCTTGGCGACGACAGGGATCTACGAGCAGTACTTC. Translated, it gives CASSLATTGIYEQYF.

The V and J genes are TRBV7-8 and TRBJ2-5; 11 nucleotides line up with TRBD2. Unmatched junction bases numbered 16, after V lost 5 bases and J lost 5 bases. The CDR3 consists of 18 residues. Germline CDR1 and CDR2: SGHVS and FQNEAQ. The CDR3 sequence is CASSLLLAGEGSVETQYF. Written as DNA, the CDR3 is TGTGCCAGCAGCCTCTTACTAGCGGGAGAGGGGAGTGTGGAGACCCAGTACTTC.

The rearrangement uses TRBV5-6 and TRBJ2-1; 9 nucleotides line up with TRBD2. Germline V gene lookup returns CDR1 SGHDT and CDR2 YYEEEE. This CDR3 contains 12 residues. J was trimmed by 6 bases and V by 5 bases; bases with no gene match: 0. In DNA form, the CDR3 reads TGTGCCAGCAGACTAGCGGGCAATGAGCAGTTCTTC. Protein sequence: CASRLAGNEQFF.

V usage is TRBV5-1 and J usage is TRBJ1-1; 10 bases are a match to TRBD1. Germline CDR1 SGHRS, CDR2 YFSETQ. Trimming removed 0 bases from V and 5 bases from J; junction bases left unmatched: 4. The CDR3 covers 15 residues. CDR3 residues: CASSLEGQGDTEAFF. The CDR3, as DNA: TGCGCCAGCAGCTTGGAAGGACAGGGGGATACTGAAGCTTTCTTT. Complete variable domain (other parts from reference TRBV5-1 and TRBJ1-1): KAGVTQTPRYLIKTRGQQVTLSCSPISGHRSVSWYQQTPGQGLQFLFEYFSETQRNKGNFPGRFSGRQFSNSRSEMNVSTLELGDSALYLCASSLEGQGDTEAFFGQGTRLTVV.

The genes are TRBV25-1 and TRBJ1-4; the match to TRBD1 covers 8 bases. The CDR3 runs 15 residues. V shed 1 base and J 5 bases; nucleotides not matched to a gene: 3. Germline V CDR1 and CDR2: MGHDK, SYGVNS. The CDR3 here is CASSEFDRGNEKLFF. The CDR3 region has the DNA TGTGCCAGCAGTGAATTCGACAGGGGAAATGAAAAACTGTTTTTT.

This chain links TRBV2 with TRBJ1-5; tentatively, D is TRBD1 (5 bases). Trimming stripped 11 bases from V and 9 bases from J, with 17 bases between. The germline V gene has CDR1 SNHLY and CDR2 FYNNEI. The CDR3 is 12 residues long. The CDR3 sequence: CALRGERGPQHF. The CDR3 bases are TGTGCCTTACGGGGCGAACGGGGGCCCCAGCATTTT.

The rearrangement uses TRBV11-3 and TRBJ2-1, with 11 bases lining up with TRBD2. Germline CDR1 and CDR2: SGHNT and YENEEA. The CDR3 sequence is 15 residues long. V trimming: 5 bases; J trimming: 9 bases; junction bases outside the gene matches: 9. The DNA of the CDR3 is TGTGCCAGCAGCCAAGGCAATAGCGGGAGGGCTGAGCAGTTCTTC. This sequence encodes CASSQGNSGRAEQFF.

The chain couples TRBV4-2 to TRBJ1-1; D remains unclear. Germline V gene sequence: CDR1 LGHNA, CDR2 YNFKEQ. Trimming stripped 1 base from V and 1 base from J, with 16 bases between. The CDR3 is made up of 17 amino acids. The CDR3 protein is CASSQAHFRVSNTEAFF. The CDR3 DNA follows: TGTGCCAGCAGCCAAGCCCACTTTCGGGTTTCGAACACTGAAGCTTTCTTT.